This entry is about one T cell receptor (beta chain). Its specificity is unknown. These data are taken from a study of T-cell reconstitution after alpha-beta-depleted transplantation in children. Trimming took off 2 bases at V and 10 bases at J, with 14 bases between the two ends. The CDR3 loop spans 13 amino acids. Germline CDR1 reads SGHAT; CDR2 reads FQDESV (reference sequence). Study observations and caveats: Fresh T-cell production supplied most of the T-cell counts and diversity seen one year after transplant. Expanded graft clones, several hundred of them, were reportedly the source of alpha-beta T cells about two months after transplant. From surviving recipient T cells and thymic progenitors came the high day-60 TCRbeta diversity observed in some patients.

Unique molecular identifiers were built into the TCRbeta library. TCRdb passed the PCR reads through MiXCR, listing each CDR3 protein once. Of approximately 270,000 distinct CDR3 sequences listed, roughly a quarter were seen once; the top ten hold about 5%. The origin of this receptor is a female patient aged 2 to 10 who had a stem cell transplant for congenital amegakaryocytic thrombocytopenia, so the T cells may come from the graft donor. The chain combines TRBV11-1 with TRBJ1-1; a possible D gene is TRBD1 (6 bases). Material: PBMCs, mostly from graft donor cells, obtained 360 days after TCRalphabeta/CD19-depleted stem cell transplant. The CDR3: CASSLLRGQGAFF. CDR3 in DNA: TGTGCCAGCAGCTTATTGCGGGGGCAGGGAGCTTTCTTT.